The entry below gives a single T cell receptor beta chain sequence along with its context. What it binds is not known. Clones were read by immunoSEQ multiplex PCR, and TCRdb kept only the in-frame ones, dropping some. The sample records roughly 250,000 clones, approximately 83% being singletons. The data stem from a study of Tregs in tolerant kidney transplant recipients. Overall study findings and caveats: Findings come from small patient numbers and require larger validation. No direct test of biological reproducibility was done here.

What was sequenced was CD4+ T cells from blood. The sequence was collected from a human donor in good health.

CDR3 in amino acids: CASSLNGAGELFF. CDR3 sequence (DNA): TGTGCCAGCAGTTTAAATGGGGCCGGGGAGCTGTTTTTT. This chain connects TRBV27 to TRBJ2-2; no definite D call. Deletions cut 2 bases from V and 6 bases from J, with 7 bases between. This CDR3 spans 13 amino acids. From germline, CDR1 is MNHEY and CDR2 SMNVEV (reference sequence).